The 13 T cell receptor beta chains listed next were all sequenced from one sample in a study of cytomegalovirus exposure and HLA in healthy donors. PCR amplification relied on 60 Vbeta primers (plus 13 Jbeta primers). Sequenced by immunoSEQ multiplex PCR; TCRdb stores in-frame clones only, minus some. The table lists 60,000 to 65,000 clones, 87% of them singletons, with 1.4% to 1.5% in the top ten. Sample: PBMCs. The receptor source for this set is a man aged 18 to 29 in good health and CMV-seronegative.

This clone was detected a few times. The chain links TRBV6-1 to TRBJ1-2; 7 positions agree with TRBD1. The CDR3 spans 15 residues. With V trimmed by 6 bases and J by 6 bases, 13 bases remained unmatched. The germline CDR1 and CDR2 sequences are MNHNS and SASEGT. CDR3 coding DNA: TGTGCCAGCAGGCCCCGCGACAGGGAGACCGATGGCTACACCTTC. It specifies CASRPRDRETDGYTF.

This clone was recorded a few times. The chain is built from TRBV7-5 and TRBJ2-4; TRBD1, as called in the table, went unchecked against the DNA. TRBV7-5 is given as a pseudogene. The CDR3 has 12 amino acids. The CDR3 loop reads CARSLQGHIQYF. The CDR3 DNA reads as TGTGCCAGAAGCTTGCAGGGGCACATTCAGTACTTC.

The sample holds one count of this clone. The CDR3 sequence is CASSLGGGLDTQYF. CDR3 nucleotide sequence: TGTGCCAGCAGCTTAGGGGGGGGACTAGATACGCAGTATTTT. The genes are TRBV7-9 and TRBJ2-3; TRBD2 matches 7 bases. Germline trimming cut 1 base from V and 5 bases from J; bases unmatched to any gene: 3. Germline assignment: CDR1 SEHNR and CDR2 FQNEAQ (reference sequence). The CDR3 spans 14 residues.

This chain joins TRBV6-4 and TRBJ2-7, with D possibly being TRBD2 (5 bases). In germline, CDR1 is MRHNA, CDR2 SNTAGT. This CDR3 has 13 amino acids. Trimming left V 5 bases short and J 1 base short, with 9 bases between. The CDR3 loop is CASSPGNSYEQYF. Here the CDR3 DNA reads TGTGCCAGCAGTCCCGGGAATTCCTACGAGCAGTACTTC.

This clone was counted only a few times. V usage is TRBV4-2 and J usage is TRBJ2-7, with 9 positions matching TRBD2. V shed 0 bases and J 9 bases; nucleotides not matched to a gene: 6. Germline V lookup: CDR1 LGHNA, CDR2 YNFKEQ. The CDR3 runs to 14 residues. CDR3 sequence reads: CASSQETASGVQYF. Written as DNA, the CDR3 is TGTGCCAGCAGCCAAGAAACGGCTAGCGGGGTGCAGTACTTC.

CDR3 residues: CSVTGTSGTYNEQFF. CDR3 DNA: TGCAGCGTTACCGGGACTAGCGGGACCTACAATGAGCAGTTCTTC. This sequence joins TRBV29-1 and TRBJ2-1; TRBD2 aligns across 13 bases. The germline V gene has CDR1 SQVTM and CDR2 ANQGSEA. The CDR3 totals 15 residues. Germline trimming cut 5 bases from V and 2 bases from J; bases unmatched to any gene: 3.

This clone was counted a few times. V is TRBV30 and J is TRBJ2-5; TRBD2 matches 10 bases. The CDR3 extends over 15 amino acids. The V and J ends lost 2 bases and 5 bases, in that order; junction bases with no gene match: 8. CDR1 GTSNPN and CDR2 SVGIG come from the germline V gene (reference sequence). CDR3 sequence reads: CAWSPPSSGGETQYF. CDR3 DNA: TGTGCCTGGAGTCCCCCTTCTAGCGGGGGTGAGACCCAGTACTTC.

This chain uses TRBV5-4 with TRBJ2-1; the D is unclear. Germline assignment: CDR1 SGHNT and CDR2 YYREEE (reference sequence). V was shortened by 4 bases and J by 7 bases, with 6 bases between the two germline ends. This CDR3 region has 11 residues. CDR3 protein: CASSRGNEQFF. CDR3 nucleotides: TGTGCCAGCAGCCGAGGTAATGAGCAGTTCTTC.

V usage is TRBV6-5 and J usage is TRBJ1-2; D perhaps matches TRBD1 (6 bases). Trimming took 7 bases from V and 2 from J, leaving 11 bases between them. This CDR3 region has 13 residues. CDR1 and CDR2 from the germline V gene are MNHEY and SVGAGI. CDR3 region: CASTRGANYGYTF. CDR3 bases: TGTGCCAGCACCCGGGGGGCCAACTATGGCTACACCTTC.

V is TRBV6-6 and J is TRBJ2-3; TRBD2 agrees at 11 bases. The CDR3 has 15 residues. Germline loops: CDR1 MNHNY, CDR2 SVGAGI (reference sequence). The V and J ends lost 3 bases and 4 bases, in that order; junction bases with no gene match: 3. The CDR3 here is CASSYGSGGADTQYF. The CDR3 DNA reads TGTGCCAGCAGTTATGGTAGCGGGGGGGCAGATACGCAGTATTTT.

This rearrangement joins TRBV6-6 to TRBJ2-1, with 12 nucleotides matching TRBD2. V lost 5 bases and J lost 5; bases outside the gene matches: 7. There are 16 residues in the CDR3. Germline V gene data show CDR1 as MNHNY and CDR2 as SVGAGI (reference sequence). CDR3 DNA sequence: TGTGCCAGCAGTAAATTACGGACTAGCGGGGACAATGAGCAGTTCTTC. Protein: CASSKLRTSGDNEQFF.

This clone was counted between two and nine times. V and J are TRBV30 and TRBJ2-2; D perhaps matches TRBD2 (6 bases). Between the trimmed V and J ends, which lost 5 bases and 4 bases, there was a span of 20 bases. Germline lookup yields CDR1 GTSNPN and CDR2 SVGIG (reference sequence). There are 16 residues in the CDR3. CDR3 amino acids: CAWDLEVGGITGELFF. CDR3 in DNA: TGTGCCTGGGATCTTGAGGTGGGAGGCATCACCGGGGAGCTGTTTTTT. The full variable domain, with the rest looked up from reference TRBV30 and TRBJ2-2, is SQTIHQWPATLVQPVGSPLSLECTVEGTSNPNLYWYRQAAGRGLQLLFYSVGIGQISSEVPQNLSASRPQDRQFILSSKKLLLSDSGFYLCAWDLEVGGITGELFFGEGSRLTVL.

The chain couples TRBV11-2 to TRBJ2-5; TRBD1 aligns across 9 bases. Germline assignment: CDR1 SGHAT and CDR2 FQNNGV. The CDR3 spans 14 residues. Trimming took 5 bases from V and 0 from J; bases not matched to a gene: 1. The CDR3 DNA is TGTGCCAGCAGCCGGGACAGGGACCAAGAGACCCAGTACTTC. Protein: CASSRDRDQETQYF.